A selection of T cell receptor beta chains follows, all from one sample in a study of response to subunit inactivated influenza vaccine. TCRdb passed the RT-PCR reads through MiXCR, listing each CDR3 protein once. The sample contains some 500,000 distinct CDR3 sequences, about 25% of which appear only once. The material was CD4+ T cells sorted from PBMCs, obtained roughly 5 days after vaccination. Receptor source: a man aged 45-65 years who received an inactivated influenza vaccine. The conserved cysteine and the conserved F or W are not part of the CDR3 here.

v_call	cdr3_aa
TRBV5-6	ASSPGGDTKNIQY
TRBV7-9	ASSPRLAGVPDTQY
TRBV20-1	SAGDPLQTDTQY
TRBV20-1	SAPNRGGDYGYT
TRBV7-9	ASSLSRGTDEQY
TRBV2	ASSEDSGTLGGQPQH
TRBV12-3/TRBV12-4	ASSAREGYT
TRBV27	ASSFTLTGGPDEQF
TRBV15	ATSRDLLENTEAF
TRBV20-1	SATPSQETQY
TRBV7-9	ASSLMITTGELF
TRBV4-3	ASSLIYRGNTEAF
TRBV20-1	SARDPISGRSGTQY
TRBV29-1	SVGPGNYGYT
TRBV6-2/TRBV6-3	ASRTGLAVSYEQY
TRBV4-3	ASSQEPGGGGQY
TRBV29-1	SVSAFRDRRPEAF
TRBV5-1	ASSLASAGYNEQF
TRBV10-3	AISPGIGAVEQY